This is a list of T cell receptor beta chains from one sample in a study of blood T cell repertoires in COVID-19. The repertoire was sequenced with immunoSEQ multiplex PCR; TCRdb's copy has only in-frame clones and lacks some. The profile shows over 35,000 clones, around nine tenths of them singletons. The specimen was peripheral blood. All receptors come from a man in his 70s with active COVID-19. CDR3s include the opening cysteine and the closing phenylalanine or tryptophan. A D gene is named only where the DNA matches it firmly. Expanded clones get a size class; other rows say once, few or many, or leave the size out.

TRBV28,NA,TRBJ2-7,NA,CASLGGGRISYEQYF,TGTGCCAGCCTAGGTGGCGGTCGGATTTCCTACGAGCAGTACTTC
TRBV9,TRBD1,TRBJ1-5,NA,CASSLGTGGNQPQHF,TGTGCCAGCAGCCTGGGGACAGGGGGAAATCAGCCCCAGCATTTT
TRBV18,NA,TRBJ2-7,NA,CASSPLPQRLSYEQYF,TGTGCCAGCTCACCCCTCCCCCAGCGACTCTCCTACGAGCAGTACTTC
TRBV28,NA,TRBJ1-6,once,CASTTVGRGANSPLHF,TGTGCCAGCACCACTGTCGGACGGGGGGCGAATTCACCCCTCCACTTT
TRBV4-2,NA,TRBJ2-2,NA,CASSPRLGAGELFF,TGTGCCAGCAGCCCTCGACTAGGGGCCGGGGAGCTGTTTTTT
TRBV7-2,TRBD2,TRBJ2-7,NA,CASTAPPAGVYEQYF,TGTGCCAGCACCGCTCCCCCAGCGGGAGTGTACGAGCAGTACTTC
TRBV28,NA,TRBJ1-5,once,CASKRFTNQPQHF,TGTGCCAGCAAACGGTTTACCAATCAGCCCCAGCATTTT
TRBV18,NA,TRBJ1-2,once,CASSPLDSRTNYGYTF,TGTGCCAGCTCACCACTCGACAGCCGGACTAACTATGGCTACACCTTC
TRBV12-5,NA,TRBJ2-2,NA,CASGSSLSGELFF,TGTGCTAGTGGTTCCAGTCTCTCCGGGGAGCTGTTTTTT
TRBV18,NA,TRBJ2-5,NA,CASSPNSRETQYF,TGTGCCAGCTCACCCAACTCACGGGAGACCCAGTACTTC
TRBV7-3,NA,TRBJ2-1,NA,CASSSTSYNEQFF,TGTGCCAGCAGCTCAACTAGTTACAATGAGCAGTTCTTC
TRBV14,TRBD1,TRBJ1-4,NA,CASSPRKRTGPEKLFF,TGTGCCAGCAGCCCGCGCAAACGGACAGGGCCCGAAAAACTGTTTTTT
TRBV29-1,NA,TRBJ2-3,NA,CSVARSGGDTQYF,TGCAGCGTTGCTAGGTCTGGGGGGGATACGCAGTATTTT
TRBV28,NA,TRBJ2-3,NA,CASSLWEGSTDTQYF,TGTGCCAGCAGTTTATGGGAGGGCAGCACAGATACGCAGTATTTT
TRBV27,NA,TRBJ2-1,once,CASSQRIGSSYNEQFF,TGTGCCAGCAGTCAAAGGATCGGGAGCTCCTACAATGAGCAGTTCTTC
TRBV7-7,NA,TRBJ2-7,NA,CASSLVAPQWYEQYF,TGTGCCAGCAGCTTAGTGGCTCCCCAGTGGTACGAGCAGTACTTC
TRBV7-2,NA,TRBJ2-2,NA,CASSFLGAPTGELFF,TGTGCCAGCAGCTTTCTGGGGGCCCCCACCGGGGAGCTGTTTTTT
TRBV18,TRBD2,TRBJ2-1,NA,CASSPPTSGKYNEQFF,TGTGCCAGCTCACCACCGACCAGCGGGAAATACAATGAGCAGTTCTTC
TRBV7-2,TRBD2,TRBJ2-1,NA,CASSPRTSTRHEQFF,TGTGCCAGCAGCCCCCGGACTAGTACTCGTCATGAGCAGTTCTTC
TRBV28,NA,TRBJ1-2,NA,CASSSMRESWDGYTF,TGTGCCAGCAGTTCTATGAGGGAGAGTTGGGATGGCTACACCTTC
TRBV7-9,TRBD1,TRBJ2-7,NA,CASSLGTGGRGDYYEQYF,TGTGCCAGCAGCTTAGGGACAGGGGGTCGTGGGGACTATTACGAGCAGTACTTC
TRBV28,TRBD1,TRBJ2-5,NA,CASSRPGQTQETQYF,TGTGCCAGCAGCCGGCCGGGACAGACACAAGAGACCCAGTACTTC
TRBV7-9,NA,TRBJ2-7,NA,CASSFPQAGYEQYF,TGTGCCAGCAGCTTTCCACAGGCCGGGTACGAGCAGTACTTC
TRBV7-9,TRBD1,TRBJ2-3,once,CASTSGQGMSTDTQYF,TGTGCCAGCACCTCGGGACAGGGAATGAGCACAGATACGCAGTATTTT
TRBV5-1,TRBD1,TRBJ2-1,NA,CASSSGQGGSSSYNEQFF,TGCGCCAGCAGCTCGGGACAGGGCGGCTCCAGCTCCTACAATGAGCAGTTCTTC
TRBV7-6,NA,TRBJ2-2,NA,CASSFSGPGVTGELFF,TGTGCCAGCAGCTTCTCCGGGCCCGGGGTAACCGGGGAGCTGTTTTTT
TRBV16,NA,TRBJ2-7,NA,CASSRWRQSSYEQYF,TGTGCCAGCAGCCGATGGCGACAGAGCTCCTACGAGCAGTACTTC
TRBV7-2,NA,TRBJ1-5,NA,CASSLGFAGSQPQHF,TGTGCCAGCAGCTTAGGATTCGCAGGCAGTCAGCCCCAGCATTTT
TRBV7-2,TRBD1,TRBJ1-2,NA,CASSFLGQGGSGGYTF,TGTGCCAGCAGCTTCCTGGGACAGGGAGGTTCAGGTGGCTACACCTTC
TRBV7-9,NA,TRBJ1-1,few,CASSPRGINTEAFF,TGTGCCAGCAGCCCTAGGGGAATTAACACTGAAGCTTTCTTT
TRBV10-3,NA,TRBJ1-3,once,CAISEGRKGNTIYF,TGTGCCATCAGTGAGGGCAGAAAAGGAAACACCATATATTTT
TRBV7-2,NA,TRBJ1-2,once,CASSLWPPRGYGYTF,TGTGCCAGCAGCTTATGGCCCCCAAGAGGCTATGGCTACACCTTC
TRBV6-5,TRBD2,TRBJ2-3,NA,CASSYTPTSGIDTQYF,TGTGCCAGCAGTTACACCCCGACTAGCGGGATAGATACGCAGTATTTT
TRBV28,NA,TRBJ2-1,once,CASSSTGSEQFF,TGTGCCAGCAGTTCTACAGGGAGTGAGCAGTTCTTC
TRBV11-2,NA,TRBJ2-7,NA,CASSLVLGYEQYF,TGTGCCAGCAGCTTAGTGCTAGGATACGAGCAGTACTTC
TRBV24-1,TRBD2,TRBJ2-1,NA,CATTASPGLAGDEQFF,TGTGCCACCACCGCCAGCCCGGGACTAGCGGGAGATGAGCAGTTCTTC
TRBV5-1,TRBD1,TRBJ1-6,few,CASSWGTGQDDSPLHF,TGCGCCAGCAGCTGGGGGACAGGGCAGGATGATTCACCCCTCCACTTT
TRBV5-1,TRBD1,TRBJ2-7,NA,CASSLSGQVTEQYF,TGCGCCAGCAGCTTATCGGGACAGGTCACCGAGCAGTACTTC
TRBV27,NA,TRBJ2-7,few,CASSFGSSGEQYF,TGTGCCAGCAGTTTCGGTTCCTCGGGAGAGCAGTACTTC
TRBV11-2,TRBD2,TRBJ2-1,once,CASSPRGGEQFF,TGTGCCAGCAGCCCGCGGGGGGGTGAGCAGTTCTTC
TRBV7-6,TRBD2,TRBJ2-1,NA,CASSPLAGGRNEQFF,TGTGCCAGCAGCCCACTAGCGGGGGGCCGTAATGAGCAGTTCTTC
TRBV5-5,TRBD2,TRBJ2-1,NA,CASRSGLAGVNEQFF,TGTGCCAGCAGGTCCGGACTAGCGGGAGTCAATGAGCAGTTCTTC
TRBV4-3,NA,TRBJ1-2,NA,CASSLRVGNYGYTF,TGCGCCAGCAGCCTGAGGGTTGGGAACTATGGCTACACCTTC
TRBV5-6,NA,TRBJ1-6,NA,CASSFGTLRSPLHF,TGTGCCAGCAGCTTTGGTACTCTGAGATCACCCCTCCACTTT
TRBV4-2,TRBD1,TRBJ1-1,NA,CASSHGDRATPGAFF,TGTGCCAGCAGCCATGGGGACAGGGCCACACCTGGAGCTTTCTTT
TRBV9,TRBD1,TRBJ1-1,NA,CASSGRQGHTEAFF,TGTGCCAGCAGCGGAAGACAGGGACACACTGAAGCTTTCTTT
TRBV7-3,TRBD2,TRBJ2-1,NA,CASSLQTPRLAGTYNEQFF,TGTGCCAGCAGCCTTCAGACACCACGACTAGCGGGGACCTACAATGAGCAGTTCTTC
TRBV7-3,TRBD1,TRBJ2-6,NA,CASSGTGTGGSGANVLTF,TGTGCCAGCAGCGGAACCGGGACAGGGGGCTCTGGGGCCAACGTCCTGACTTTC